These T cell receptor beta chains were read from a single sample in a study of shared clonotypes between healthy human individuals. Measured with immunoSEQ multiplex PCR; TCRdb has only the in-frame clones, and not every one. The sample lists 2 million to 2.5 million clones; 80% to 95% were seen once. The sequenced sample was naive CD4+ T cells from PBMCs. The receptors here all came from a man between 18 and 29 years old in good health. Some clones in this sample may be carry-over from other donors' samples. The CDR3 runs from the conserved cysteine through the conserved F or W. A D gene is named only where the DNA matches it firmly. Size is omitted from some rows. Given values are once, few, many or a class for expanded clones.

>TRBV5-1|NA|TRBJ2-1|TRBD2
TGCGCCAGCACCGCCCTAACTAGCGGGGGGGCCTATGGGCAGTTCTTC
CASTALTSGGAYGQFF
>TRBV5-1|NA|TRBJ2-3|NA
TGCGCCAGCAGCTTGGCTAGAGCTAGCACAGATACGCAGTATTTT
CASSLARASTDTQYF
>TRBV28|NA|TRBJ2-7|NA
TGTGCCAGCAGTTTATTCAGGGTGACCTACGAGCAGTACTTC
CASSLFRVTYEQYF
>TRBV6-6|NA|TRBJ1-2|NA
TGTGCCAGCAGAACGGACGGTAACTATGGCTACACCTTC
CASRTDGNYGYTF
>TRBV5-4|NA|TRBJ2-7|TRBD1
TGTGCCAGCAGCTTGGGAGGGACAGCCTCCTACGAGCAGTACTTC
CASSLGGTASYEQYF
>TRBV5-4|NA|TRBJ1-2|NA
TGTGCCAGCAGCTTGGCAGGGTACTATGGCTACACCTTC
CASSLAGYYGYTF
>TRBV15|NA|TRBJ2-5|NA
TGTGCCACCAGCGCGAAAGACAGAGGGGCCCTGTACTTC
CATSAKDRGALYF
>TRBV5-1|NA|TRBJ2-1|NA
TGCGCCAGCAGCCGACGAGACGTGGAACGTGCTGAGCAGTTCTTC
CASSRRDVERAEQFF
>TRBV2|NA|TRBJ2-3|NA
TGTGCCAGCAGTGAATTTATGCGGGCCCAGTATTTT
CASSEFMRAQYF
>TRBV25-1|NA|TRBJ2-2|TRBD1
TGTGCCAGCAGTGGACAGGGGGCCGGGGAGCTGTTTTTT
CASSGQGAGELFF
>TRBV28|NA|TRBJ2-6|TRBD1
TGTGCCAGCAGTTCCAGACAGGGGTTCTCGATCTCTGGGGCCAACGTCCTGACTTTC
CASSSRQGFSISGANVLTF
>TRBV5-1|NA|TRBJ2-5|NA
TGCGCCAGCAGCTTGGTCCTTCAGGGGGAGACCCAGTACTTC
CASSLVLQGETQYF
>TRBV9|NA|TRBJ2-5|TRBD1
TGTGCCAGCAGCGTGGACAGGGATGAGACCCAGTACTTC
CASSVDRDETQYF
>TRBV4-2|NA|TRBJ2-7|TRBD1
TGTGCCAGCAGCCAAGACGGGACAGGGACCTACGAGCAGTACTTC
CASSQDGTGTYEQYF
>TRBV12-5|NA|TRBJ2-1|NA
TGTGCTAGTGGTTTGGAGGATGAGCAGTTCTTC
CASGLEDEQFF
>TRBV7-2|few|TRBJ2-7|NA
TGTGCCAGCAGCTCGGAGACAGGCTACGAGCAGTACTTC
CASSSETGYEQYF
>TRBV19|NA|TRBJ2-7|NA
TGTGCCAGTAGTATCAGCGGTCTGGGCACCTACGAGCAGTACTTC
CASSISGLGTYEQYF
>TRBV7-2|once|TRBJ2-7|NA
TGTGCCAGCAGCCTAGGGGGTCACTACGAGCAGTACTTC
CASSLGGHYEQYF
>TRBV9|few|TRBJ2-1|NA
TGTGCCAGCAGCGTAGGGGGGGCGAGCTCCTACAATGAGCAGTTCTTC
CASSVGGASSYNEQFF
>TRBV7-9|NA|TRBJ2-7|NA
TGTGCCAGCAGCCTCTACGAGCAGTACTTC
CASSLYEQYF